This TCR beta chain was observed in a study of post-analysis software for immune sequencing data. About the research overall: Recorded disease courses covered relapsing-remitting, secondary progressive and progressive-relapsing multiple sclerosis. Some patients had no subtype annotation.

This clonotype was seen a single time. Its antigen is as yet unknown. In germline, CDR1 is SEHNR, CDR2 FQNEAQ (reference sequence). V shed 4 bases, J shed 10 bases, and the junction held 8 bases outside the gene matches. CDR3 length: 16 amino acids. Unique molecular identifiers featured in each of the TCR beta cDNA libraries. MiXCR, applied by TCRdb to the PCR reads, yields one record per CDR3 protein. The sample includes hundreds of thousands of distinct CDR3 sequences, 30% of them seen just once. Findings of the study overall: Five or six TRBV segments were significantly more frequent in patients than in controls. TRBV5-6, TRBV5-1 and TRBV20-1 were among these segments. When compared against controls, multiple sclerosis patients showed significantly lower normalized Chao1 diversity. Batch-mates among the samples co-clustered strongly by F measure.

The sequenced material came from blood. The chain combines TRBV7-9 with TRBJ2-1; TRBD2 aligns across 15 bases. This TCR was sampled from a girl between 10 and 17 years old with multiple sclerosis. DNA for the CDR3: TGTGCCAGCAGCTCTTCCGGGACTAGCGGGGGGCAAGAGCAGTTCTTC. Translating gives CASSSSGTSGGQEQFF. The variable domain in full, with the rest retrieved from reference TRBV7-9 and TRBJ2-1, is DTGVSQNPRHKITKRGQNVTFRCDPISEHNRLYWYRQTLGQGPEFLTYFQNEAQLEKSRLLSDRFSAERPKGSFSTLEIQRTEQGDSAMYLCASSSSGTSGGQEQFFGPGTRLTVL.